The rows below give T cell receptor beta chains drawn from one sample of a study of blood T cell repertoires in COVID-19. The repertoire was sequenced with immunoSEQ multiplex PCR; TCRdb's copy has only in-frame clones and lacks some. The repertoire holds 330,000 or so clones, about 87% seen once, with more than 5% in the top ten. The specimen sequenced was PBMCs or T cells enriched from blood (not recorded which). These receptors all come from a man aged 30 to 45 who had recovered from COVID-19. Both conserved end residues are part of each CDR3. Each record gives: clone size, V gene, J gene, D gene, CDR3 DNA, CDR3 protein. The D gene is left open where the match is weak. Some rows mark clone size as missing; the rest say once, few, many or name a class of expanded clone.

clone size: few
V gene: TRBV15
J gene: TRBJ1-1
D gene: NA
CDR3 DNA: TGTGCCACCAGCAGAGATGGGGGGTACACTGAAGCTTTCTTT
CDR3 protein: CATSRDGGYTEAFF

clone size: NA
V gene: TRBV28
J gene: TRBJ1-3
D gene: NA
CDR3 DNA: TGTGCCAGCAGTTTATTGTCAGATGGAAACACCATATATTTT
CDR3 protein: CASSLLSDGNTIYF

clone size: NA
V gene: TRBV7-3
J gene: TRBJ2-3
D gene: NA
CDR3 DNA: TGTGCCAGCAGCTTAACAGGACCCAAAGGGAGTTTTATAGATACGCAGTATTTT
CDR3 protein: CASSLTGPKGSFIDTQYF

clone size: NA
V gene: TRBV28
J gene: TRBJ1-6
D gene: TRBD1
CDR3 DNA: TGTGCCAGCAGTGAGAGGACAGGTTATAATTCACCCCTCCACTTT
CDR3 protein: CASSERTGYNSPLHF

clone size: NA
V gene: TRBV28
J gene: TRBJ1-4
D gene: TRBD1
CDR3 DNA: TGTGCCAGCAGTTCCGCCGGGACAGGGATTGAAAAACTGTTTTTT
CDR3 protein: CASSSAGTGIEKLFF

clone size: NA
V gene: TRBV30
J gene: TRBJ2-3
D gene: NA
CDR3 DNA: TGTGCCTTAACGACAGCCGGGCTTGGAGATACGCAGTATTTT
CDR3 protein: CALTTAGLGDTQYF

clone size: NA
V gene: TRBV28
J gene: TRBJ1-5
D gene: TRBD1
CDR3 DNA: TGTGCCAGCAGTTTAGGGTTGGGGGCGACAGGGCTAAATCAGCCCCAGCATTTT
CDR3 protein: CASSLGLGATGLNQPQHF

clone size: NA
V gene: TRBV5-5
J gene: TRBJ2-7
D gene: NA
CDR3 DNA: TGTGCCAGCAGCTTAGGCGGGGGACAAAGCTCCTACGAGCAGTACTTC
CDR3 protein: CASSLGGGQSSYEQYF

clone size: NA
V gene: TRBV7-6
J gene: TRBJ2-3
D gene: TRBD2
CDR3 DNA: TGTGCCAGCAGCTTAGTTAGCGGGGCAACAGATACGCAGTATTTT
CDR3 protein: CASSLVSGATDTQYF

clone size: NA
V gene: TRBV7-9
J gene: TRBJ2-2
D gene: TRBD1
CDR3 DNA: TGTGCCAGCAGCCAGCGGACAGGAGGAGGGGAGCTGTTTTTT
CDR3 protein: CASSQRTGGGELFF

clone size: NA
V gene: TRBV9
J gene: TRBJ2-3
D gene: TRBD2
CDR3 DNA: TGTGCCAGCAGCCCCTATCTGGGGGGAGGGGGCACAGATACGCAGTATTTT
CDR3 protein: CASSPYLGGGGTDTQYF

clone size: NA
V gene: TRBV5-5
J gene: TRBJ2-7
D gene: TRBD1
CDR3 DNA: TGTGCCAGCAGCCCCCCGACAGGGGGCCCCTACGAGCAGTACTTC
CDR3 protein: CASSPPTGGPYEQYF

clone size: once
V gene: TRBV5-5
J gene: TRBJ2-1
D gene: TRBD2
CDR3 DNA: TGTGCCAGCAGCAGTCTAGCGGGGGACAATGAGCAGTTCTTC
CDR3 protein: CASSSLAGDNEQFF

clone size: NA
V gene: TRBV5-6
J gene: TRBJ2-7
D gene: TRBD1
CDR3 DNA: TGTGCCAGCAGCGCCGGAACAGGGGACTCCTACGAGCAGTACTTC
CDR3 protein: CASSAGTGDSYEQYF